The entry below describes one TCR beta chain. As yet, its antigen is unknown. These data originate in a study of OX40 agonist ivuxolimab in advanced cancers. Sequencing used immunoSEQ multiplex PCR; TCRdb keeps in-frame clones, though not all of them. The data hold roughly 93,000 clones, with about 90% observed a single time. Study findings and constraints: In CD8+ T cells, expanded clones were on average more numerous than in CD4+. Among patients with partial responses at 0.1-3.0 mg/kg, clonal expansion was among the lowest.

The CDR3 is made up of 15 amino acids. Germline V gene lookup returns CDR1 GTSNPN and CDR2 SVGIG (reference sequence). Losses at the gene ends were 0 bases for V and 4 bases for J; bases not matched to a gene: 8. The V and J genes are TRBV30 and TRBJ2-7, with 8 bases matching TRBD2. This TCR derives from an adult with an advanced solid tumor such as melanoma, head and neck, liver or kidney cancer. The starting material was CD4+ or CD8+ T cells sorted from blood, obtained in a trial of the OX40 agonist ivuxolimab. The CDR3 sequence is CAWSVGLAGSYEQYF. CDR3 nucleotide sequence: TGTGCCTGGAGTGTTGGGTTAGCGGGAAGTTACGAGCAGTACTTC. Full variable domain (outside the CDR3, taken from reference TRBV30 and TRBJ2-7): SQTIHQWPATLVQPVGSPLSLECTVEGTSNPNLYWYRQAAGRGLQLLFYSVGIGQISSEVPQNLSASRPQDRQFILSSKKLLLSDSGFYLCAWSVGLAGSYEQYFGPGTRLTVT.